This T cell receptor (beta chain) stems from a study of OX40 agonist ivuxolimab in advanced cancers. Sequencing used immunoSEQ multiplex PCR; TCRdb keeps in-frame clones, though not all of them. This sample has roughly 68,000 clones; 83% occur once, and the top ten carry roughly 1.4%. The starting material was CD4+ or CD8+ T cells sorted from blood, obtained in a trial of the OX40 agonist ivuxolimab. This TCR came from an adult with an advanced solid tumor such as melanoma, head and neck, liver or kidney cancer.

Here the CDR3 reads CASSDVYGYTF. The CDR3 region has the DNA TGTGCCAGCAGTGATGTCTATGGCTACACCTTC. The chain combines TRBV25-1 with TRBJ1-2; no definite D call. V was pared by 3 bases and J by 4 bases, with 3 bases between. CDR3 length: 11 residues. Germline V gene sequence: CDR1 MGHDK, CDR2 SYGVNS.